This T cell receptor (beta chain) emerged from a study of neoadjuvant nivolumab and ipilimumab in lung cancer. General study findings and limits: Resected tumors had greater TCR richness and clonality than uninvolved lung.

Produced via immunoSEQ multiplex PCR; TCRdb's table is partial and in-frame only. The sample has roughly 13,000 clones, under 70% seen once. This CDR3 is 15 amino acids long. Germline CDR1 is SGHRS and CDR2 is YFSETQ. As to this clone: As yet, its antigen is unknown. Mismatch with germline at one junction end may stem from a read error.

This sequence joins TRBV5-1 and TRBJ1-2; D is ambiguous. This material consisted of peripheral blood, taken after neoadjuvant nivolumab, alone or with ipilimumab, at or shortly before surgery. The TCR comes from an adult with non-small cell lung cancer. The CDR3 sequence is CASTLSSGEGYGYTF. The CDR3 DNA reads as TGCGCCAGCACCTTGTCGAGCGGGGAAGGCTATGGCTACACCTTC.